This T cell receptor (beta chain) was identified during a study of T cell repertoires in cytomegalovirus infection. At the level of the study: An indication of both CMV infection and matching HLA type came from public TCR beta signatures. Study findings and constraints: Summed public TCR beta family frequency identified CMV carriers bearing the relevant HLA. HLA-C-restricted TCR beta clonotypes specific for CMV led the ex vivo response.

V shed 5 bases and J shed 1 base, with 5 bases lying between them. CDR1 and CDR2 from the germline V gene are DFQATT and SNEGSKA (reference sequence). The CDR3 consists of 11 residues. Using its own MiXCR run on the reads, TCRdb lists one record per CDR3 protein. There are about 530,000 distinct CDR3 sequences in the sample; more than 20% occur only once, and roughly an eighth lies in the top ten. Turning to this clonotype: Antigen specificity is unknown.

Input material: PBMCs. The source is a human donor in good health (CMV status not recorded). Some clones in this sample may be carry-over from other donors' samples. The rearrangement links TRBV20-1 to TRBJ1-1, with D unresolved. This CDR3 is CSAPRNTEAFF. CDR3 nucleotides: TGCAGTGCTCCGCGGAACACTGAAGCTTTCTTT.